These 18 T cell receptor beta chains came from one sample sequenced in a study of memory CD4+ T cells and cytomegalovirus serostatus. The data were produced by immunoSEQ multiplex PCR, yet TCRdb's version contains in-frame clones alone and is incomplete. The sample lists approximately 52,000 clones; around 82% were seen once. The sort gate was single viable CD3+CD4+CD8-CD45RO+ cells for memory CD4+ T cells. The sequencing sample was made of memory CD4+ T cells from blood. The receptors here all came from an adult in good health and CMV-seronegative.

This clone was recorded once. V usage is TRBV28 and J usage is TRBJ1-1; 9 nucleotides match TRBD1. The CDR3 contains 18 residues. The J segment lost 10 bases and the V segment lost 3 bases, leaving 21 bases of the junction unmatched. Germline V lookup: CDR1 MDHEN, CDR2 SYDVKM. Here the CDR3 reads CASSFLYSAGQGEQLAFF. The CDR3 DNA reads as TGTGCCAGCAGTTTTTTATATTCCGCGGGACAGGGAGAGCAACTAGCTTTCTTT.

The chain carries TRBV28 and TRBJ1-1, with TRBD1 as a possible D gene (5 bases). Germline assignment: CDR1 MDHEN and CDR2 SYDVKM. The CDR3 contains 13 residues. Trimming pared 2 bases from V and 3 bases from J, leaving 7 bases between. CDR3: CASSLDSYTEAFF. The CDR3 DNA reads as TGTGCCAGCAGTTTAGACAGTTACACTGAAGCTTTCTTT.

V and J are TRBV2 and TRBJ2-7, with TRBD1 as a possible D gene (5 bases). The CDR3 totals 17 residues. CDR1 SNHLY and CDR2 FYNNEI come from the germline V gene. V lost 0 bases to trimming and J lost 0 bases, with 15 bases between them. The CDR3 spells CASSEAPRSGSSYEQYF. The CDR3 region has the DNA TGTGCCAGCAGTGAAGCGCCTAGGTCAGGGTCCTCCTACGAGCAGTACTTC.

V and J are TRBV7-8 and TRBJ2-5; D is ambiguous. CDR1 and CDR2 from the germline V gene are SGHVS and FQNEAQ. V lost 1 base, J lost 5 bases, and 5 bases lay in between. The CDR3 runs to 12 residues. CDR3 sequence: CASSLGRETQYF. The CDR3 region has the DNA TGTGCCAGCAGCTTAGGGCGGGAGACCCAGTACTTC.

This chain links TRBV7-9 with TRBJ1-2, with 7 bases lining up with TRBD1. V trimming: 5 bases; J trimming: 4 bases; junction bases outside the gene matches: 7. The CDR3 totals 14 residues. Germline V gene sequence: CDR1 SEHNR, CDR2 FQNEAQ (reference sequence). CDR3 nucleotide sequence: TGTGCCAGCAGCCCTTGGGACAGACCCTATGGCTACACCTTC. Protein product: CASSPWDRPYGYTF.

The rearrangement uses TRBV7-4 and TRBJ1-5, with D maybe TRBD1 (6 bases). Germline assignment: CDR1 SGHVT and CDR2 SQSDAQ. V dropped 6 bases and J dropped 0 bases, with 18 bases sitting between them. This CDR3 is 17 amino acids long. CDR3 sequence reads: CASRGSDRFYSNQPQHF. The CDR3 nucleotides are TGTGCCAGCAGGGGTTCGGACAGATTTTATAGCAATCAGCCCCAGCATTTT.

The chain combines TRBV6-1 with TRBJ2-4; 7 nucleotides agree with TRBD2. This CDR3 has 15 amino acids. Germline CDR1 and CDR2: MNHNS and SASEGT. Trimming removed 6 bases from V and 0 bases from J; junction bases left unmatched: 5. The CDR3 DNA reads TGTGCCAGCAGGTGGGGGGGACTAGCCAAAAACATTCAGTACTTC. As protein: CASRWGGLAKNIQYF.

The chain's CDR3 is CASSGQGATEAFF. CDR3 in DNA: TGTGCCAGCAGCGGACAGGGGGCCACTGAAGCTTTCTTT. The chain uses TRBV7-3 and TRBJ1-1; 11 bases line up with TRBD1. Looked up from germline, CDR1 is SGHTA and CDR2 is FQGTGA. The CDR3 totals 13 residues. Trimming at V came to 5 bases and at J to 4 bases, leaving 0 bases not matched to a gene.

The V and J genes are TRBV4-3 and TRBJ2-3; D perhaps matches TRBD1 (6 bases). V lost 3 bases, J lost 6 bases, and 16 bases lay in between. In germline, CDR1 is LGHNA, CDR2 YSLEER. CDR3 length: 15 amino acids. CDR3 loop: CASSHLGALKDTQYF. The CDR3 nucleotides read TGCGCCAGCAGCCACCTGGGGGCCCTCAAGGATACGCAGTATTTT.

Remarks on this clone: The conserved phenylalanine or tryptophan normally closing the CDR3 is absent here, so this likely arose from a read error. V and J are TRBV13 and TRBJ1-2; 8 bases agree with TRBD1. Germline values: CDR1 PRHDT, CDR2 FYEKMQ (reference sequence). The CDR3 has 13 residues. J was trimmed by 8 bases and V by 7 bases; bases with no gene match: 9. The CDR3 DNA follows: TGTGCCAGCACCGAGCAGGGGGCCGGGGGCTACACCCTC. Translated: CASTEQGAGGYTL.

This clone showed up just a few times. The chain combines TRBV9 with TRBJ1-1; the match to TRBD1 covers 7 bases. The germline V gene encodes CDR1 SGDLS and CDR2 YYNGEE. V lost 5 bases to trimming and J lost 1 base; unmatched junction nucleotides: 5. The CDR3 is 14 amino acids. The CDR3 DNA sequence: TGTGCCAGCAGTGATTACAGGGGGAACACTGAAGCTTTCTTT. Encoded protein: CASSDYRGNTEAFF.

This chain uses TRBV6-1 with TRBJ2-5, with 8 bases that match TRBD1. V trimming: 6 bases; J trimming: 5 bases; junction bases outside the gene matches: 5. CDR1 is MNHNS, CDR2 SASEGT, per germline. The CDR3 loop spans 13 amino acids. CDR3: CASSGQGGETQYF. The CDR3 region has the DNA TGTGCCAGCAGCGGACAGGGCGGGGAGACCCAGTACTTC.

The CDR3 coding sequence is TGTGCCAGCAGCCCCCGGACAGGGGGGGTCAATGAAAAACTGTTTTTT. Its translation is CASSPRTGGVNEKLFF. The gene calls are TRBV7-2 and TRBJ1-4, with TRBD1 matching 10 bases. J gave up 5 bases and V 5 bases, and 8 bases lay outside the gene matches. Germline CDR1 SGHTA, CDR2 FQGNSA. This CDR3 has 16 residues.

The rearrangement joins TRBV2 to TRBJ2-3, with D tentatively TRBD2 (5 bases). Germline V gives CDR1 SNHLY, CDR2 FYNNEI. The CDR3 extends over 14 amino acids. V shed 10 bases and J shed 4 bases, with 18 bases lying between them. In DNA form, the CDR3 reads TGTGCCACCAATGGTCCGGGGAACCCAGATACGCAGTATTTT. This gives the protein CATNGPGNPDTQYF.

About this clone itself: This sample includes further DNA sequences coding for the same CDR3. The rearrangement joins TRBV7-2 to TRBJ2-5, with D hard to call. Trimming shortened V by 1 base and J by 2 bases, and 8 bases separated the two germline ends. The CDR3 is 14 residues long. The germline CDR1 and CDR2 sequences are SGHTA and FQGNSA. The CDR3 sequence is CASSLVGGQETQYF. CDR3 in DNA: TGTGCCAGCAGCTTAGTGGGCGGACAAGAGACCCAGTACTTC.

The rearrangement joins TRBV7-6 to TRBJ2-5; D is ambiguous. The germline CDR1 and CDR2 sequences are SGHVS and FNYEAQ. V was shortened by 6 bases and J by 5 bases, with 7 bases between the two germline ends. This CDR3 region has 11 residues. The CDR3 reads CASSFKETQYF. For the CDR3, the DNA is TGTGCCAGCAGTTTTAAGGAGACCCAGTACTTC.

The V call is TRBV9, the J call TRBJ1-2; D is unresolved. Germline V gives CDR1 SGDLS, CDR2 YYNGEE. CDR3 length: 12 residues. Trimming cost V 3 bases and J 5 bases, with 8 bases left between them. CDR3 in amino acids: CASSETAYGYTF. CDR3 nucleotide sequence: TGTGCCAGCAGCGAAACAGCTTATGGCTACACCTTC.

The J gene is TRBJ1-5, the V gene TRBV7-2; tentative D call: TRBD1 (6 bases). This CDR3 contains 14 residues. The ends were cut back, 2 bases at V and 5 bases at J, with 10 bases in the middle. Germline V gene lookup returns CDR1 SGHTA and CDR2 FQGNSA. Here the CDR3 DNA reads TGTGCCAGCAGCTTATCGGGGGCCTATCAGCCCCAGCATTTT. This codes for CASSLSGAYQPQHF.